This T cell receptor beta chain was recovered during a study of blood T cell repertoires in COVID-19. At the level of the study: The United States, Italy and Spain were the sources of the acute and convalescent COVID-19 samples.

Clones were read by immunoSEQ multiplex PCR, and TCRdb kept only the in-frame ones, dropping some. This sample has about 200,000 clones, with roughly 80% found just once. The V gene's germline CDR1 is KGHDR and CDR2 SFDVKD. The CDR3 runs to 14 residues. The junction had 6 bases not matched to a gene; V was cut back by 5 bases and J by 4 bases. The gene calls are TRBV24-1 and TRBJ1-2; 7 bases map to TRBD1. Sequenced: peripheral blood. This clonotype was sampled from a woman between 65 and 79 years old with acute or convalescent COVID-19. The CDR3 sequence: CATSGGTELYGYTF. The CDR3 nucleotides read TGTGCCACCAGTGGAGGGACAGAACTCTATGGCTACACCTTC.